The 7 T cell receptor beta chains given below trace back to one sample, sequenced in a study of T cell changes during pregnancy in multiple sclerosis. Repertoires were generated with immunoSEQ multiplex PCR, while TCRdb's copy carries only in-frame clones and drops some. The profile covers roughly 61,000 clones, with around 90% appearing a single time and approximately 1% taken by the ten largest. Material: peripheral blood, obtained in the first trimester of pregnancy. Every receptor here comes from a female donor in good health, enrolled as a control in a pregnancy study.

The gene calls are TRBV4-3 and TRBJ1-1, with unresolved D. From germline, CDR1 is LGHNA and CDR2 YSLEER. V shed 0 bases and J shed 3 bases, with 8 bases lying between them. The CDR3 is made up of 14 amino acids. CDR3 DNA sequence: TGCGCCAGCAGCCAAGACAGGAAATACACTGAAGCTTTCTTT. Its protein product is CASSQDRKYTEAFF.

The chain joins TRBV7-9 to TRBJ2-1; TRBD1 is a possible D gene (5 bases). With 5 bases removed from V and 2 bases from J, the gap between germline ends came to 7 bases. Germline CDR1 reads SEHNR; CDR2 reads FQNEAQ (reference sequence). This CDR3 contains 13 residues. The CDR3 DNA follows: TGTGCCAGCAGCACAGGCCCCTACAATGAGCAGTTCTTC. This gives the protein CASSTGPYNEQFF.

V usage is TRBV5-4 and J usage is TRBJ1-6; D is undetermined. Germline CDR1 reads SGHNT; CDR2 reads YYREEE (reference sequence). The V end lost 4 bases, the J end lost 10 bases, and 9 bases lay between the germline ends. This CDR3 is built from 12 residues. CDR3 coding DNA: TGTGCCAGCAGCCTACCTCAATCACCCCTCCACTTT. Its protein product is CASSLPQSPLHF.

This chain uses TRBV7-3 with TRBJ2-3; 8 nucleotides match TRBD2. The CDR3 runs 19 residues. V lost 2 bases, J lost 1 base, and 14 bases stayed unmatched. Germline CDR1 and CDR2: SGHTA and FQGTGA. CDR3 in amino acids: CASSLGHSGGPRGTDTQYF. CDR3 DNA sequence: TGTGCCAGCAGCTTAGGGCACAGCGGGGGCCCCCGGGGCACAGATACGCAGTATTTT. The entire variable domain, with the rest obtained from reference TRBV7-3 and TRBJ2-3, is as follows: GAGVSQTPSNKVTEKGKYVELRCDPISGHTALYWYRQSLGQGPEFLIYFQGTGAADDSGLPNDRFFAVRPEGSVSTLKIQRTERGDSAVYLCASSLGHSGGPRGTDTQYFGPGTRLTVL.

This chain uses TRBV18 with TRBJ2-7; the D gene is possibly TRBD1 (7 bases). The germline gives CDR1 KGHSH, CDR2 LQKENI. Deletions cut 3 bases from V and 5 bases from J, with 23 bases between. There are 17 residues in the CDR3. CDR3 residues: CASSPLAGGLEWNEQYF. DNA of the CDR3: TGTGCCAGCTCACCGTTGGCAGGGGGGCTTGAGTGGAACGAGCAGTACTTC.

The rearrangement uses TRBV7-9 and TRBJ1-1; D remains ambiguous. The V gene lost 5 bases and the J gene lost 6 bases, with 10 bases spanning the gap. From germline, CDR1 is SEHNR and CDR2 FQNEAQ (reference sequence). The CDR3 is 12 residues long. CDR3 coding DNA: TGTGCCAGCAGCCTCCCCGGTCCTGAAGCTTTCTTT. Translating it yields CASSLPGPEAFF.

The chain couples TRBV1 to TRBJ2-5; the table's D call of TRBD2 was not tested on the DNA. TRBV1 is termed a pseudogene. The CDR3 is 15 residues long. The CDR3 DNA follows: TGCACCAGCAGCCAAGGTCCGGGAATCTGGGAGACCCAGTACTTC. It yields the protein CTSSQGPGIWETQYF.